This TCR beta chain was profiled in a study of tumor-infiltrating lymphocytes in primary liver carcinoma. Study-wide context: Male and female patients aged 30 to 69 years made up the cohort.

Germline V gene lookup returns CDR1 SQVTM and CDR2 ANQGSEA. This CDR3 region has 13 residues. The germline V and J ends were trimmed by 6 bases and 5 bases, with 16 bases remaining between them. From unsorted bulk tissue weighing about 20-32 mg, DNA and RNA were co-extracted. Using a constant-region primer together with ProtoScript II reverse transcriptase, TCR beta cDNA was made from around 500 ng of total RNA. It was through three nested multiplex PCR rounds of slightly modified ARM-PCR that TCR beta libraries arose. Investigators reported that the first two PCR rounds, at around 10 cycles each, used TRBV1-TRBV30 forward primers with a C-beta reverse primer. MiXCR, run by TCRdb on the multiplex PCR reads, gives a single entry per CDR3 protein. The sample records approximately 190,000 distinct CDR3 sequences, about 82% being singletons.

The sequencing sample was made of tumor tissue from primary liver carcinoma. The chain is built from TRBV29-1 and TRBJ2-5; maybe TRBD2 (6 bases). This clonotype originated in a man aged 35-49 years with primary liver carcinoma and hepatitis B virus infection. The CDR3 bases are TGCAGCGTAGGCACATCTGGGGGGGAGACCCAGTACTTC. Translation gives CSVGTSGGETQYF. Full variable domain (remainder filled in from reference TRBV29-1 and TRBJ2-5): SAVISQKPSRDICQRGTSLTIQCQVDSQVTMMFWYRQQPGQSLTLIATANQGSEATYESGFVIDKFPISRPNLTFSTLTVSNMSPEDSSIYLCSVGTSGGETQYFGPGTRLLVL.